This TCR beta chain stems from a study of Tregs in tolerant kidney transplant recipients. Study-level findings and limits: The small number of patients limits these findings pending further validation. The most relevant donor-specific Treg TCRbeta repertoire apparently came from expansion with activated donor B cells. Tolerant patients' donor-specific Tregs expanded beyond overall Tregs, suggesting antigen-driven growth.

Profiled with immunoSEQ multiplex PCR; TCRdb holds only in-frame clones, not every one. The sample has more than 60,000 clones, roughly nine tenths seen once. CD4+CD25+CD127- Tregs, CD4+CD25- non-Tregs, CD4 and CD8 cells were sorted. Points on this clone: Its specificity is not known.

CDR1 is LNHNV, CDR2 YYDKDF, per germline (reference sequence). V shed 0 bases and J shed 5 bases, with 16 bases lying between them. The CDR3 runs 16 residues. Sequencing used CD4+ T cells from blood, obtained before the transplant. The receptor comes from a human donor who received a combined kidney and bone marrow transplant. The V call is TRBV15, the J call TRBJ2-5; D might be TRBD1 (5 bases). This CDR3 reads CATSRDRRQPQETQYF. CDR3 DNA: TGTGCCACCAGCAGAGATCGTAGACAGCCCCAGGAGACCCAGTACTTC.